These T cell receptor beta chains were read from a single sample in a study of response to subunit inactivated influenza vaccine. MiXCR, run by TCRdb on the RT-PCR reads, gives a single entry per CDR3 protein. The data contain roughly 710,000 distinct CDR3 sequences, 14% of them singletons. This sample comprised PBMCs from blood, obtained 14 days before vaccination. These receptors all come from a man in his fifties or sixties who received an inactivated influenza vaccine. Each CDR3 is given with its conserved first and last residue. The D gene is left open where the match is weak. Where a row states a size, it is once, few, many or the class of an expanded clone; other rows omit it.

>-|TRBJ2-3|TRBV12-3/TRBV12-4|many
TGTGCCAGCAGCGCTGGCTCCGGGGGCTGGAGCACAGATACGCAGTATTTT
CASSAGSGGWSTDTQYF
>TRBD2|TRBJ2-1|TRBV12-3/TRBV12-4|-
TGTGCCAGCAGTACCACTAGCGGGGGGGCACTACACAATGAGCAGTTCTTC
CASSTTSGGALHNEQFF
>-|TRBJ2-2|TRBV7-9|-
TGTGCCAGCAGCTTCTTAGGGGCTCGGGGCACCGGGGAGCTGTTTTTT
CASSFLGARGTGELFF
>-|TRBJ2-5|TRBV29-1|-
TGCAGCGACAGGACCATGGAGACCCAGTACTTC
CSDRTMETQYF
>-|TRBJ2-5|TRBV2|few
TGTGCCAGCAGTTTACAGCGCCAAGAGACCCAGTACTTC
CASSLQRQETQYF
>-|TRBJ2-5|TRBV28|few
TGTGCCAGCAGTTTAAAACTAGCCCGGGAGACCCAGTACTTC
CASSLKLARETQYF
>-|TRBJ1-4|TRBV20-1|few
TGCAGTGCTCCTCCGGGGACAACTAATGAAAAACTGTTTTTT
CSAPPGTTNEKLFF
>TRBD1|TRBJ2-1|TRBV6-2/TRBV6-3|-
TGTGCCAGCAGTTCCAACAGGGGGCAAAGGAATGAGCAGTTCTTC
CASSSNRGQRNEQFF
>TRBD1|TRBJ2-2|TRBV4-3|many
TGCGCCAGCAGCTTTACGGGACAGGGAACCGGGGAGCTGTTTTTT
CASSFTGQGTGELFF
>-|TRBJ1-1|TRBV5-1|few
TGCGCCAGCAGCAAGGACACTTCGAACACTGAAGCTTTCTTT
CASSKDTSNTEAFF
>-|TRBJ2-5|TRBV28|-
TGTGCCAGCAGCTCCGGTGCGGACAGACAAGAGACCCAGTACTTC
CASSSGADRQETQYF
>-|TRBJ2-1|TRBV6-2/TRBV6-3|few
TGTGCCAGCAGTTTCGATCTGGCGGGACCATCCTACAATGAGCAGTTCTTC
CASSFDLAGPSYNEQFF
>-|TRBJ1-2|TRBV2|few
TGTGCCAGCAGTGAATTACAGGGAGGCTATGGCTACACCTTC
CASSELQGGYGYTF
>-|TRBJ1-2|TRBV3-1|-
TGTGCCAGCAGCCCCGTTGGCCGCTATGGCTACACCTTC
CASSPVGRYGYTF
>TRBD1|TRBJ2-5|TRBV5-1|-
TGCGCCAGCAGCTTGGTGGACAGGGCGTCGGAGACCCAGTACTTC
CASSLVDRASETQYF
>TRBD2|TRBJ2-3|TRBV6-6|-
TGTGCCAGCAGCACCCTAGCGGTAGATACGCAGTATTTT
CASSTLAVDTQYF
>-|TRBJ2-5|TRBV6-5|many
TGTGCCAGCACTTCGACAGGCCCCCAAGAGACCCAGTACTTC
CASTSTGPQETQYF
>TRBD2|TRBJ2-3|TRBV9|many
TGTGCCAGCAGCGTAGGTAGCGGGCTCATCACAGATACGCAGTATTTT
CASSVGSGLITDTQYF
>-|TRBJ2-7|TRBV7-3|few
TGTGCCAGCAGCCTTGCCCGATCGGACAGACTAGGAGCCTACGAGCAGTACTTC
CASSLARSDRLGAYEQYF
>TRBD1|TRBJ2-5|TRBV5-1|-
TGCGCCAGCAGCTTGGGACAGGGGCCTGGGGAGACCCAGTACTTC
CASSLGQGPGETQYF
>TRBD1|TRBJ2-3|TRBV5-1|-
TGCGCCAGCAGCTTCGGACAGGGGGAAGATACGCAGTATTTT
CASSFGQGEDTQYF
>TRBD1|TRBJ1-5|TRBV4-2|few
TGTGCCAGCAGCCAAGTTGCCGGGACAGGGAATCAGCCCCAGCATTTT
CASSQVAGTGNQPQHF
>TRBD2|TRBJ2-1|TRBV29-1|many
TGCAGCGTTGACGGCGGGAGGATCTACAATGAGCAGTTCTTC
CSVDGGRIYNEQFF
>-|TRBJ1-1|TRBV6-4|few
TGTGCCAGCAGTGAAGCGGAGGAGCGCTTT
CASSEAEERF
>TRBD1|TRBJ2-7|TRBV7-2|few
TGTGCCAGCAGCCCTCCCAACTTTGACAGGGGTGGCGAGCAGTACTTC
CASSPPNFDRGGEQYF
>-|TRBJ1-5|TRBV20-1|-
TGCAGTGCTAGAGCGACTCAGGGAAATCAGCCCCAGCATTTT
CSARATQGNQPQHF
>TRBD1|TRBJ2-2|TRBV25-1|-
TGTGCCAGCAGTGAATATTCTCCCGGGACAGGGACCACCGGGGAGCTGTTTTTT
CASSEYSPGTGTTGELFF
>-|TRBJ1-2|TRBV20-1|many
TGCAGTGTTACAGGCTCACCTGGCTACACCTTC
CSVTGSPGYTF
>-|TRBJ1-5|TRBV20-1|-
TGCAGTGCCACCGAGACCAGCAATCAGCCCCAGCATTTT
CSATETSNQPQHF
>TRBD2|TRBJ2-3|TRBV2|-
TGTGCCAGCAGTGAATCCGGGAGGGTGGAGTATTTT
CASSESGRVEYF
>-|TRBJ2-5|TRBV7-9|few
TGTGCCAGCAGCTTAGCACTAGCAGCCTCGGAGACCCAGTACTTC
CASSLALAASETQYF
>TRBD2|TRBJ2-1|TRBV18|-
TGTGCCAGCTCCCTCCGGGAGGCCCCCTACAATGAGCAGTTCTTC
CASSLREAPYNEQFF
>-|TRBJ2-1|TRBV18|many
TGTGCCAGCAGCCCCTCGGGGAATGAGCAGTTCTTC
CASSPSGNEQFF
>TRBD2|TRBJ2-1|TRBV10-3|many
TGTGCCATCAGTGAGGTGACTAGCGGGACCTACAATGAGCAGTTCTTC
CAISEVTSGTYNEQFF
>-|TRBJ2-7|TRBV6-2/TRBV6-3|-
TGTGCCAGCAGTTACTCTGAATTCAAAGGCTACGAGCAGTACTTC
CASSYSEFKGYEQYF